The clone carrying this T cell receptor (beta chain) was picked up a small number of times. Antigen: not known. A TCRbeta library incorporating unique molecular identifiers was prepared. TCRdb analysed the PCR reads with MiXCR anew, one entry per CDR3 protein. Here the sample spans 90,000 to 100,000 distinct CDR3 sequences, 20% to 25% being singletons. CDR3 length equals 12 residues. This record belongs to a study of T-cell reconstitution after alpha-beta-depleted transplantation in children. General study findings and limits: At around two months after transplant, the alpha-beta T cells were reportedly derived from several hundred expanded clones that came from non-depleted graft cells.

The clonotype comes from a boy between 2 and 15 years old with acute lymphoblastic leukemia, due to receive a stem cell transplant. This sequence joins TRBV12-2 and TRBJ1-1; the table's D call of TRBD1 was not tested on the DNA. TRBV12-2 is a pseudogene locus. The specimen comprised PBMCs, sampled before TCRalphabeta/CD19-depleted stem cell transplant. The CDR3 spells CASRQGNTEAFF. In nucleotides, the CDR3 is TGTGCAAGTCGACAGGGGAACACTGAAGCTTTCTTT.